This record concerns one T cell receptor (beta chain) sequence. The sample is drawn from a study of blood T cell repertoires in COVID-19. V shed 4 bases, J shed 2 bases, and the junction held 10 bases outside the gene matches. The germline V gene has CDR1 LNHDA and CDR2 SQIVND (reference sequence). The CDR3 is 18 amino acids. Methods used by the authors: Amplification of reference gene primers provided the estimated nucleated cell counts. Libraries were prepared by immunoSEQ multiplex PCR; TCRdb keeps only in-frame clonotypes and omits some of them. Clonal size and the V and J genes are those of that table, whereas D and trimming came from the DNA. The sample records 35,000 to 45,000 clones, approximately 86% being singletons.

This chain joins TRBV19 and TRBJ2-2; 10 nucleotides line up with TRBD2. The origin of this receptor is a middle-aged man with active COVID-19. The source material was peripheral blood. This CDR3 is CASSRAGGPLRNTGELFF. The CDR3 coding sequence is TGTGCCAGTAGTAGAGCGGGAGGGCCACTTCGTAACACCGGGGAGCTGTTTTTT. The entire variable domain, with the rest obtained from reference TRBV19 and TRBJ2-2, is as follows: DGGITQSPKYLFRKEGQNVTLSCEQNLNHDAMYWYRQDPGQGLRLIYYSQIVNDFQKGDIAEGYSVSREKKESFPLTVTSAQKNPTAFYLCASSRAGGPLRNTGELFFGEGSRLTVL.